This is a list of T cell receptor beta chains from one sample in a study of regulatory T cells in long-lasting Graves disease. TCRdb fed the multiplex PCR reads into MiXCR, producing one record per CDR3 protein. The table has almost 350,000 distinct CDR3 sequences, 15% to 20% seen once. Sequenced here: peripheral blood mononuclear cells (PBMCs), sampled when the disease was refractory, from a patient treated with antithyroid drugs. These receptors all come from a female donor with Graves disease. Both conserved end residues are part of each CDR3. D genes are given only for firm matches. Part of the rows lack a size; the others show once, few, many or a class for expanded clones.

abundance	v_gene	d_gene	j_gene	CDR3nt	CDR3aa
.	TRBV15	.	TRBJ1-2	TGTGCCACCAGCAGAGATCTCTCTAGGGGACTTCATGGCTACACCTTC	CATSRDLSRGLHGYTF
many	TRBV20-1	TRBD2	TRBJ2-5	TGCAGTGCTAGAGATGTGACCCGAGCCAGCGGGAGAGGCGGAGAGACCCAGTACTTC	CSARDVTRASGRGGETQYF
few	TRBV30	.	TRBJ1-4	TGTGCCTGTTTTCAGGGTGGAGAAAAACTGTTTTTT	CACFQGGEKLFF
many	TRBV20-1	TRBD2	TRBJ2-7	TGCAGTGCTAGAGATCTCGCCAGCGGGGGCTCGGGCGAGCAGTACTTC	CSARDLASGGSGEQYF
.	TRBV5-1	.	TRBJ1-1	TGCGCCAGCAGCTTGGTTGGGGAGGGCTTCGAAGCTTTCTTT	CASSLVGEGFEAFF
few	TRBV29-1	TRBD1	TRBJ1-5	TGCAGCGTTGAAGGACAGGGAATCAATCAGCCCCAGCATTTT	CSVEGQGINQPQHF
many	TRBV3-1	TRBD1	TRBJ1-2	TGTGCCAGCAGCCAAGATAACAGGGGGCATGGCTACACCTTC	CASSQDNRGHGYTF
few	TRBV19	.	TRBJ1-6	TGTGCCAGTAGTATAGCTCGGACAGCCAAAATTAATAATTCACCCCTCCACTTT	CASSIARTAKINNSPLHF
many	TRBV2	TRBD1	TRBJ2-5	TGTGCCAGCACTTTGGACAGGGGTGGCAGAGAGACCCAGTACTTC	CASTLDRGGRETQYF
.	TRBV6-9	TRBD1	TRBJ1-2	TGTGCCAGCAGTTACGGGGGACAGTCTAACTATGGCTACACCTTC	CASSYGGQSNYGYTF
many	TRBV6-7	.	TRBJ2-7	TGTGCCAGCAGACCCCCGGGGAGACCGGGGTGCTACGAGCAGTACTTC	CASRPPGRPGCYEQYF
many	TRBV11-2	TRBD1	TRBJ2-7	TGTGCCAGCAGCTCCCCAGGGGGCTACGAGCAGTACTTC	CASSSPGGYEQYF
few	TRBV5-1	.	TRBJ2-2	TGCGCCAGCAGCCCTTTTAACACCGGGGAGCTGTTTTTT	CASSPFNTGELFF
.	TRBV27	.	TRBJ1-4	TGTGCCAGCAGTTTAAGCTGGGGGGTTAATGAAAAACTGTTTTTT	CASSLSWGVNEKLFF
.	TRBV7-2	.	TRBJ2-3	TGTGCCAGCAGTCCCGGGGGGCTAGGCACAGATACGCAGTATTTT	CASSPGGLGTDTQYF
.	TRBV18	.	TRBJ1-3	TGTGCCAGCTCACCATCGGCAGTGAGGGACTCTGGAAACACCATATATTTT	CASSPSAVRDSGNTIYF
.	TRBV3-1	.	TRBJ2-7	TGTGCCAGCAGCCAAGGTGCAGGGATCTACGAGCAGTACTTC	CASSQGAGIYEQYF
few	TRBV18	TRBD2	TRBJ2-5	TGTGCCAGCTCACTCTCCGTGGTAGCGGGGAAGTTGGAGACCCAGTACTTC	CASSLSVVAGKLETQYF
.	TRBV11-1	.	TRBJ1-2	TGTGCCAGCAGCCCTCTGGACTGGGGCCAGGGGCACTATGGCTACACCTTC	CASSPLDWGQGHYGYTF
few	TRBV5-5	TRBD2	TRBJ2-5	TGTGCCAGCAGCTTGGGCCCAGCGGGAGTGGGGGAGACCCAGTACTTC	CASSLGPAGVGETQYF
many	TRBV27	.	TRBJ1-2	TGTGCCAGCAGTTTTCGGGTTAACTATGGCTACACCTTC	CASSFRVNYGYTF
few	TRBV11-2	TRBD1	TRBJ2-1	TGTGCCAGCAGCCTATACAGGGGTGAGCAGTTCTTC	CASSLYRGEQFF
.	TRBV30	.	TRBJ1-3	TGTGCCTGCGGAGGTCTCTCTGGAAACACCATATATTTT	CACGGLSGNTIYF
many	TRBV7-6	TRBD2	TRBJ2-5	TGTGCCAGCAGCCATACCCGGGGGGGCGCGGCAGAGACCCAGTACTTC	CASSHTRGGAAETQYF
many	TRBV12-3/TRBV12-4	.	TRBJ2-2	TGTGCCAGCAGTTTCCCGGACCTTTTTCGCGAGGTTAACACCGGGGAGCTGTTTTTT	CASSFPDLFREVNTGELFF
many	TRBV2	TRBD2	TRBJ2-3	TGTGCCAGCTTTGGGACTAAAATTCAGTATTTT	CASFGTKIQYF
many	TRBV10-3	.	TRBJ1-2	TGTGCCATCAGCGCGCACACTAACTATGGCTACACCTTC	CAISAHTNYGYTF
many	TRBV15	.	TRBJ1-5	TGTGCCACCAGCAGAGATAGTTTTCAGTTTAGCAATCAGCCCCAGCATTTT	CATSRDSFQFSNQPQHF
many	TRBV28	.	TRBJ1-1	TGTGCCAGCAGTGGGTGGGCGGATGAAGCTTTCTTT	CASSGWADEAFF
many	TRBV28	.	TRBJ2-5	TGTGCCAGCAGTTTGGGGGGGGCGAGGTTAGAGACCCAGTACTTC	CASSLGGARLETQYF
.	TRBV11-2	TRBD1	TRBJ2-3	TGTGCCAGCAGCTTAGATCCCCGGGACAGAAGCACAGATACGCAGTATTTT	CASSLDPRDRSTDTQYF
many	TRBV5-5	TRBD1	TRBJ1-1	TGTGCCAGCAGCTTGGGGGCGGGACAGGCGTACACTGAAGCTTTCTTT	CASSLGAGQAYTEAFF
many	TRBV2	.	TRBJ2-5	TGTGCCAGCAGTGAACAGATCCAAGAGACCCAGTACTTC	CASSEQIQETQYF
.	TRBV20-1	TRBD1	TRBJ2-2	TGCAGTGCCCCCAAAGGGGACAGGGACACCGGGGAGCTGTTTTTT	CSAPKGDRDTGELFF
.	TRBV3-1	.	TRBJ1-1	TGTGCCAGCAGCCCCAGATTTCCGAACACTGAAGCTTTCTTT	CASSPRFPNTEAFF
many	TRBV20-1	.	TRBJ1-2	TGCAGTGCTACTGACGGAGGGTTGGGCTACACCTTC	CSATDGGLGYTF
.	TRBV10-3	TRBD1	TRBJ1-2	TGTGCCATCAGTGAGCACCCGGACAGGGCGAGCTACACCTTC	CAISEHPDRASYTF
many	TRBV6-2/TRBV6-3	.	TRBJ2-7	TGTGCCAGCAGTTACTCGAAGGGCTACTACGAGCAGTACTTC	CASSYSKGYYEQYF
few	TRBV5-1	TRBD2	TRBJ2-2	TGCGCCAGCAGTCGTGGACTAGCGGGAGATTTGACCGGGGAGCTGTTTTTT	CASSRGLAGDLTGELFF
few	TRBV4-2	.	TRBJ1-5	TGTGCCAGCAGCCAAGTCCAGAACAATCAGCCCCAGCATTTT	CASSQVQNNQPQHF
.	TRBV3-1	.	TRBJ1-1	TGTGCCAGCAGCCCGGGGTTCACTGAAGCTTTCTTT	CASSPGFTEAFF
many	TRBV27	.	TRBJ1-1	TGTGCCAGCCAATTGGGACCGGCGGGGGTCACTGAAGCTTTCTTT	CASQLGPAGVTEAFF
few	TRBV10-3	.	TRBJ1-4	TGTGCCATCAGTGAGTCTCGGGGCATTGGGGCAGGCGAAAAACTGTTTTTT	CAISESRGIGAGEKLFF
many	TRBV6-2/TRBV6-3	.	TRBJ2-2	TGTGCCAGCAGTTACAAATCGGGGCCTACCGGGGAGCTGTTTTTT	CASSYKSGPTGELFF
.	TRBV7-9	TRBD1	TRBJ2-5	TGTGCCAGCAGCCGCGGGACAGGGGCCGAGACCCAGTACTTC	CASSRGTGAETQYF
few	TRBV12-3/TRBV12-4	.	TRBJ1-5	TGTGCCAGCACTACCATTGGTCAGCCCCAGCATTTT	CASTTIGQPQHF
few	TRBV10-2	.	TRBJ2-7	TGCGCCAGCAGTGACGGAGTCGAGCAGTACTTC	CASSDGVEQYF
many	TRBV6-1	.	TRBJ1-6	TGTGCCAGCGCCAGGGTTTCTTCACCCCTCCACTTT	CASARVSSPLHF
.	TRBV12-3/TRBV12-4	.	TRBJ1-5	TGTGCCAGCAGCCCCGGTATTTTTCGGCCCCAGCATTTT	CASSPGIFRPQHF
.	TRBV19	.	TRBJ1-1	TGTGCCTCCGAACAGGGTGCCCATAGTTTGGCTTTCTTT	CASEQGAHSLAFF
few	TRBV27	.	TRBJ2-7	TGTGCCAGCAGTTCCGCCCCGGAGTCCTACGAGCAGTACTTC	CASSSAPESYEQYF